This T cell receptor (beta chain) was found in a study of spatial heterogeneity in lung cancer. Overall study results and limits: Resection saw ubiquitous expanded tumor TCRs appear in blood more than follow-up did.

Every individual TCR cDNA molecule carried its own unique molecular identifier, which allowed correction of PCR and sequencing errors. One entry per CDR3 protein results from TCRdb running MiXCR on the 5' RACE reads. The table lists about 17,000 distinct CDR3 sequences, about a fifth of them singletons. Indicated time point: sample taken at primary tumor resection. No cells were sorted before sequencing. The whole RNA sequenced was extracted from tumor, nontumor lung or frozen PBMC. The cohort: about 79 early-stage, untreated non-small cell lung cancer patients. V dropped 4 bases and J dropped 2 bases, with 15 bases sitting between them. This CDR3 has 15 residues. Per the germline V gene, CDR1 is SGHRS and CDR2 is YFSETQ. On this clonotype itself: What it binds is unknown.

The TCR was taken from a female donor with early-stage non-small cell lung cancer. This chain joins TRBV5-1 and TRBJ1-1; D is unclear. This specimen was PBMCs, taken at surgery. The CDR3 reads CASSLRTSPNTEAFF. Here the CDR3 DNA reads TGCGCCAGCAGCCTCAGAACATCCCCCAACACTGAAGCTTTCTTT.